A selection of T cell receptor beta chains follows, all from one sample in a study of blood T cell repertoires in COVID-19. Clones were sequenced by immunoSEQ multiplex PCR, and TCRdb holds only the in-frame ones, with some missing. The table lists roughly 240,000 clones, 75% to 85% of them singletons, with roughly 5% in the top ten. The sequencing sample was made of peripheral blood. These receptors were collected from a man aged 50 to 59 with COVID-19, enrolled during active disease. CDR3s include the opening cysteine and the closing phenylalanine or tryptophan. A D gene is named only where the DNA matches it firmly. Some rows mark clone size as missing; the rest say once, few, many or name a class of expanded clone.

.	TRBD1	TRBV28	TRBJ2-7	CASRKDRLTFYEQYF	TGTGCCAGCAGAAAGGACAGGTTGACGTTCTACGAGCAGTACTTC
once	TRBD1	TRBV7-9	TRBJ1-4	CASSPTWPDRGRRVFF	TGTGCCAGCAGCCCGACCTGGCCCGACAGGGGCAGAAGGGTATTCTTT
.	.	TRBV30	TRBJ2-7	CAWSVQTGYEQYF	TGTGCCTGGAGTGTACAGACAGGCTACGAGCAGTACTTC
.	.	TRBV6-5	TRBJ1-4	CASRARDTRFEKLFF	TGTGCCAGCAGGGCCCGGGACACCCGATTTGAAAAACTGTTTTTT
.	.	TRBV6-5	TRBJ1-2	CASSYQGSYGYTF	TGTGCCAGCAGTTACCAGGGGAGCTATGGCTACACCTTC
.	TRBD2	TRBV5-1	TRBJ2-3	CASSGGTSGADTQYF	TGCGCCAGCAGCGGGGGGACTAGCGGCGCAGATACGCAGTATTTT
.	.	TRBV5-1	TRBJ1-1	CASSRGDTEAFF	TGCGCCAGCAGCCGGGGGGACACTGAAGCTTTCTTT
.	TRBD1	TRBV27	TRBJ1-5	CATVTGPQPQHF	TGTGCCACCGTGACAGGGCCTCAGCCCCAGCATTTT
.	.	TRBV12-1	TRBJ2-3	CASSFIWRGRTDTQYF	TGTGCCAGCAGCTTTATTTGGCGGGGGCGCACAGATACGCAGTATTTT
.	.	TRBV4-1	TRBJ2-3	CASSQDGGASSGAQYF	TGCGCCAGCAGCCAAGATGGAGGAGCGAGCAGTGGGGCGCAGTATTTT
few	.	TRBV24-1	TRBJ2-2	CATSDSTGFAGELFF	TGTGCCACCAGTGATTCTACAGGGTTTGCCGGGGAGCTGTTTTTT
.	TRBD1	TRBV4-2	TRBJ1-3	CASSQELGRGRLSTGNTIYF	TGTGCCAGCAGCCAAGAGTTGGGCAGGGGGCGACTTTCCACTGGAAACACCATATATTTT
few	.	TRBV27	TRBJ1-5	CASSFRGGYSNQPQHF	TGTGCCAGCAGTTTCCGCGGAGGGTATAGCAATCAGCCCCAGCATTTT
.	TRBD2	TRBV7-2	TRBJ2-7	CASRASGGAYEQYF	TGTGCCAGCAGAGCTAGCGGGGGGGCCTACGAGCAGTACTTC
.	TRBD2	TRBV4-3	TRBJ2-7	CASSQGLAGVYEQYF	TGCGCCAGCAGCCAAGGGTTAGCGGGGGTCTACGAGCAGTACTTC
.	.	TRBV4-3	TRBJ2-5	CASSQAVAQETQYF	TGCGCCAGCAGCCAAGCGGTCGCCCAAGAGACCCAGTACTTC
.	.	TRBV28	TRBJ1-6	CASTRGGPYNSPLHF	TGTGCCAGCACCCGGGGGGGGCCCTATAATTCACCCCTCCACTTT
.	TRBD2	TRBV11-2	TRBJ2-3	CASSYSGGADTQYF	TGTGCCAGCAGCTATAGCGGGGGGGCAGATACGCAGTATTTT
.	TRBD2	TRBV7-2	TRBJ2-3	CASSSGAGGADTQYF	TGTGCCAGCAGCTCGGGTGCGGGGGGGGCAGATACGCAGTATTTT
few	TRBD1	TRBV4-1	TRBJ1-4	CASSQDPSRDSNEKLFF	TGCGCCAGCAGCCAAGATCCCTCCCGGGACAGTAATGAAAAACTGTTTTTT
.	.	TRBV21-1	TRBJ2-5	CASSRGGETQYF	TGTGCCAGCAGCCGAGGTGGAGAGACCCAGTACTTC
.	TRBD2	TRBV29-1	TRBJ2-3	CSVGRGGRWSTDTQYF	TGCAGCGTTGGGCGGGGGGGCCGTTGGAGCACAGATACGCAGTATTTT
once	.	TRBV18	TRBJ1-6	CASSPSGGNSPLHF	TGTGCCAGCTCACCATCGGGTGGCAATTCACCCCTCCACTTT